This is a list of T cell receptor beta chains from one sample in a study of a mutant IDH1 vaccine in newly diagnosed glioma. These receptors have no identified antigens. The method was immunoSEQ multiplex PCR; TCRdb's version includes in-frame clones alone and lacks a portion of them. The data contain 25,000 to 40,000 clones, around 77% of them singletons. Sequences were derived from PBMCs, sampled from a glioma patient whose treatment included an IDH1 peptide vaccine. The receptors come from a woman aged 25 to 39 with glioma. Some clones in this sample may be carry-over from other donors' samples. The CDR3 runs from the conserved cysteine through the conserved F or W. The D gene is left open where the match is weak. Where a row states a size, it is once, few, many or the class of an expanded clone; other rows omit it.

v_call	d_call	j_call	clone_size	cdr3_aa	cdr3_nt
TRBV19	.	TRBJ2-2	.	CASSLRGTGELFF	TGTGCCAGTAGCCTCCGGGGCACCGGGGAGCTGTTTTTT
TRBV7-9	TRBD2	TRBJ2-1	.	CASSLVRLAGDEQFF	TGTGCCAGCAGCTTAGTACGACTAGCGGGAGATGAGCAGTTCTTC
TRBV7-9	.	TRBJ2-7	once	CATAGAAGYEQYF	TGTGCCACCGCGGGGGCGGCAGGCTACGAGCAGTACTTC
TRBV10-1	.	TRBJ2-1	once	CASSQGPREQFF	TGCGCCAGCAGTCAAGGACCTCGTGAGCAGTTCTTC
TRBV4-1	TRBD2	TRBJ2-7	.	CASSPAGAPAGGPGYEQYF	TGCGCCAGCAGCCCAGCGGGGGCTCCCGCGGGAGGGCCAGGGTACGAGCAGTACTTC
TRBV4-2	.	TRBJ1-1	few	CASSQVSTVMNTEAFF	TGTGCCAGCAGCCAAGTTTCGACGGTGATGAACACTGAAGCTTTCTTT
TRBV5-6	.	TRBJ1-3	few	CASSPLGGAGNTIYF	TGTGCCAGCAGCCCCTTGGGGGGGGCAGGAAACACCATATATTTT
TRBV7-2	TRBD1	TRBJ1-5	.	CASSLGQGGQPQHF	TGTGCCAGCAGCTTAGGGCAGGGGGGTCAGCCCCAGCATTTT
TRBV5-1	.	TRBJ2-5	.	CASSLGQNQETQYF	TGCGCCAGCAGCTTAGGACAGAACCAAGAGACCCAGTACTTC
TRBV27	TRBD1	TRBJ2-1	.	CASQQGVSYNEQFF	TGTGCCAGCCAACAGGGGGTCTCCTACAATGAGCAGTTCTTC
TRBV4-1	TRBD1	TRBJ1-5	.	CASSPGQGARQPQHF	TGCGCCAGCAGCCCAGGACAGGGGGCAAGGCAGCCCCAGCATTTT
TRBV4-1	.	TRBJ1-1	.	CASSQDRGLNTEAFF	TGCGCCAGCAGCCAAGATCGGGGGTTGAACACTGAAGCTTTCTTT
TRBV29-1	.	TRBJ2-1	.	CSVEVGFF	TGCAGCGTTGAGGTAGGGTTCTTC
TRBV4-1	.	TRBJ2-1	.	CASSQGPNNEQFF	TGCGCCAGCAGCCAAGGACCTAACAATGAGCAGTTCTTC